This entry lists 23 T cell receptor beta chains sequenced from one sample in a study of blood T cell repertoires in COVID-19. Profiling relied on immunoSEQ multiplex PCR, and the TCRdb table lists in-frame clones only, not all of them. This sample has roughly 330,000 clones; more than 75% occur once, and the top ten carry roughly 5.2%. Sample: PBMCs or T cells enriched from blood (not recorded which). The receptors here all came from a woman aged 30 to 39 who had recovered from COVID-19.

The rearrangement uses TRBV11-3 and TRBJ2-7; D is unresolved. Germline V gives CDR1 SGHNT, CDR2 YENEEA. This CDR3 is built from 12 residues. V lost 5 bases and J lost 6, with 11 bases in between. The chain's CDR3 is CASSRPAGEQYF. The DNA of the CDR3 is TGTGCCAGCAGCCGACCGGCAGGCGAGCAGTACTTC.

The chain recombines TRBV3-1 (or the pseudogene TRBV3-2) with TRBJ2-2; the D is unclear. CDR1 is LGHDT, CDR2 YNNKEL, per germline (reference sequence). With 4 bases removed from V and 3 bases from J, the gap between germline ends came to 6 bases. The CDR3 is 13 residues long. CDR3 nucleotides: TGTGCCAGCAGCCTTCAGTACACCGGGGAGCTGTTTTTT. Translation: CASSLQYTGELFF.

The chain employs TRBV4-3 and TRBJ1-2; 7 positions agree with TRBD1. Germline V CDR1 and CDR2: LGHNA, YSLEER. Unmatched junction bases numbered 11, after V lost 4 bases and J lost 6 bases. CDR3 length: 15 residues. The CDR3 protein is CASSLMRQGIDGYTF. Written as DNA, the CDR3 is TGCGCCAGCAGCCTCATGAGACAGGGTATAGATGGCTACACCTTC.

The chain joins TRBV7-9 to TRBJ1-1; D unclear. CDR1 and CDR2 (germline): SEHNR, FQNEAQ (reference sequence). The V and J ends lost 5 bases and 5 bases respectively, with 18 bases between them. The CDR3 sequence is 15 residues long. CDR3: CASSPRQAGWTEAFF. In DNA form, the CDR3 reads TGTGCCAGCAGCCCCCGGCAGGCCGGATGGACTGAAGCTTTCTTT. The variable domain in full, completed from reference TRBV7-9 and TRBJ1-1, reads DTGVSQNPRHKITKRGQNVTFRCDPISEHNRLYWYRQTLGQGPEFLTYFQNEAQLEKSRLLSDRFSAERPKGSFSTLEIQRTEQGDSAMYLCASSPRQAGWTEAFFGQGTRLTVV.

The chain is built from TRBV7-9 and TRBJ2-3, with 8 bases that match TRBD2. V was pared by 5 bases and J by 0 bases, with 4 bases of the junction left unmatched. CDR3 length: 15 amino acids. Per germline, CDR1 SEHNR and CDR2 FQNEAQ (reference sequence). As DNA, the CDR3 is TGTGCCAGCAGCCCTACTAGCGGCAGCACAGATACGCAGTATTTT. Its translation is CASSPTSGSTDTQYF.

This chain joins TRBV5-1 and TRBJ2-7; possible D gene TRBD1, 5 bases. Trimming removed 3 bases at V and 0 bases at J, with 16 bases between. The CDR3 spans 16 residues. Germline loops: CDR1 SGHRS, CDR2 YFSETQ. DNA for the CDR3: TGCGCCAGCAGCTCCTGGCAGGGAACTATCTCCTACGAGCAGTACTTC. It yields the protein CASSSWQGTISYEQYF.

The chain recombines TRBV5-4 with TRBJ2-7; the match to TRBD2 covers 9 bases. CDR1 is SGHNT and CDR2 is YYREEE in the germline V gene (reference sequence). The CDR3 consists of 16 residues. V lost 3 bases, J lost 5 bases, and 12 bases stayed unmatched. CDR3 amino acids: CASSSGRRGGSDEQYF. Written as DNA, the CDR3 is TGTGCCAGCAGCTCGGGCAGGCGGGGGGGCTCAGACGAGCAGTACTTC.

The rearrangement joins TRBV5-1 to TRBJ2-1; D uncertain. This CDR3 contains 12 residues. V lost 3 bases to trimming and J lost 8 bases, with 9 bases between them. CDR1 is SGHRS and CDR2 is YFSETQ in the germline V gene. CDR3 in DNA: TGCGCCAGCAGCTACCGACTGGATGAGCAGTTCTTC. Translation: CASSYRLDEQFF.

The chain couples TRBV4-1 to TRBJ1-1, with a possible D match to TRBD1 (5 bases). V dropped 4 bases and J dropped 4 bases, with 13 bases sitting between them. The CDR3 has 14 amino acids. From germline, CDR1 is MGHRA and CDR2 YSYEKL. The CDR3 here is CASSPGGLGTEAFF. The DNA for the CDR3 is TGCGCCAGCAGCCCCGGGGGGTTGGGCACTGAAGCTTTCTTT.

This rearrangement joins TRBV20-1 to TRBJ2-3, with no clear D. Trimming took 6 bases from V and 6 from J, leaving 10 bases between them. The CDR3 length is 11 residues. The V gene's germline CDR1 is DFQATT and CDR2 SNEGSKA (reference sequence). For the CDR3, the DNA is TGCAGTGCCCTGGAGAGGGATACGCAGTATTTT. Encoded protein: CSALERDTQYF.

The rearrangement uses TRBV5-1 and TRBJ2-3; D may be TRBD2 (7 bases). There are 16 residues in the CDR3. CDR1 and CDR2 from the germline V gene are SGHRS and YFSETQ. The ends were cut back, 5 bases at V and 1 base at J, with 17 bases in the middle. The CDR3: CASRTVRGRGTDTQYF. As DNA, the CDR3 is TGCGCCAGCAGGACGGTGCGGGGGCGGGGCACAGATACGCAGTATTTT.

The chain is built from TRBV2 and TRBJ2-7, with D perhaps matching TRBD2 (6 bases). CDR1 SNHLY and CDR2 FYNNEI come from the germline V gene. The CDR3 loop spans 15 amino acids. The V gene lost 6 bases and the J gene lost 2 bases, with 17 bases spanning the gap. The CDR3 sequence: CASRHAGGAAYEQYF. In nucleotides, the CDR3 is TGTGCCAGCAGACACGCCGGGGGAGCAGCCTACGAGCAGTACTTC.

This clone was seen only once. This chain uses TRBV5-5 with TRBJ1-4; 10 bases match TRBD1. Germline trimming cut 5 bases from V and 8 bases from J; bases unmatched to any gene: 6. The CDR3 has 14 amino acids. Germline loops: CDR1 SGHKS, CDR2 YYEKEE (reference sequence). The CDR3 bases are TGTGCCAGCAGTCCCGGGACAGGGGACGAAAAACTGTTTTTT. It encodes CASSPGTGDEKLFF.

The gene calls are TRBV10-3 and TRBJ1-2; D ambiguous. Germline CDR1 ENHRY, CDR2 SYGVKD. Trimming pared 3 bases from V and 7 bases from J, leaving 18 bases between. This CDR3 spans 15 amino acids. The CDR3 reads CAISDSATPASGYTF. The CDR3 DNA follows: TGTGCCATCAGTGATTCTGCAACCCCCGCGAGTGGCTACACCTTC.

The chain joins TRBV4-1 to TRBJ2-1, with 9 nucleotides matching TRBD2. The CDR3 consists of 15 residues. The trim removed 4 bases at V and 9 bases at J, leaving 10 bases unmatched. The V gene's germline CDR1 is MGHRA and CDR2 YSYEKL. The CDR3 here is CASSPRGGGASEQFF. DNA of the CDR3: TGCGCCAGCAGCCCGAGGGGCGGGGGGGCCTCTGAGCAGTTCTTC.

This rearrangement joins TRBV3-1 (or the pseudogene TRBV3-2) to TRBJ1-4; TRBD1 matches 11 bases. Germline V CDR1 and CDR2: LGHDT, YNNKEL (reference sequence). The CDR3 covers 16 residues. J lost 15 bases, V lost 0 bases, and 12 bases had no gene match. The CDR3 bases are TGTGCCAGCAGCCAAGAGTTGGCGGGGACAGGGGGTTTGGTGTTTTTT. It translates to CASSQELAGTGGLVFF.

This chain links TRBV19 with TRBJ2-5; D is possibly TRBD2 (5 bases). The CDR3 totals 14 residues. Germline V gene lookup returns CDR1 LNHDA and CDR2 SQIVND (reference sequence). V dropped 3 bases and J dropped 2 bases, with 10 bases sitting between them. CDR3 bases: TGTGCCAGTAGTATTACAGCGGTGCAAGAGACCCAGTACTTC. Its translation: CASSITAVQETQYF.

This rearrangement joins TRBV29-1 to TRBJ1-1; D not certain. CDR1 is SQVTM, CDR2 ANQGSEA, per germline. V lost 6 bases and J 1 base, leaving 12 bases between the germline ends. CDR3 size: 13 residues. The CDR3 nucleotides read TGCAGCGTGAACCAGAGGGCGAACACTGAAGCTTTCTTT. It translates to CSVNQRANTEAFF.

The CDR3 spells CASSQDGSRQGTNTEAFF. As DNA, the CDR3 is TGTGCCAGCAGCCAAGATGGATCGCGACAGGGTACGAACACTGAAGCTTTCTTT. This rearrangement joins TRBV3-1 (or the pseudogene TRBV3-2) to TRBJ1-1, with 7 bases that match TRBD1. Germline CDR1 reads LGHDT; CDR2 reads YNNKEL (reference sequence). The CDR3 has 18 residues. V was clipped by 0 bases and J by 1 base; unmatched bases: 11.

In DNA, the CDR3 is TGTGCCATCAGCGACTGGGACAGACACTATGGCTACACCTTC. It specifies CAISDWDRHYGYTF. J is TRBJ1-2 and V is TRBV10-3; TRBD1 matches 7 bases. Germline trimming cut 6 bases from V and 3 bases from J; bases unmatched to any gene: 7. The germline V gene encodes CDR1 ENHRY and CDR2 SYGVKD. The CDR3 has 14 amino acids.

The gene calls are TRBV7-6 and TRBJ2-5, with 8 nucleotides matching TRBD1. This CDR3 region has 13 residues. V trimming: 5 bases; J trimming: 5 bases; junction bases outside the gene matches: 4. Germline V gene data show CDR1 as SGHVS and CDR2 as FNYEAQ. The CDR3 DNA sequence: TGTGCCAGCAGCCGACAGGGGTGGGAGACCCAGTACTTC. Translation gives CASSRQGWETQYF. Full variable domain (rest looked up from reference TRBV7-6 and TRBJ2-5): GAGVSQSPRYKVTKRGQDVALRCDPISGHVSLYWYRQALGQGPEFLTYFNYEAQQDKSGLPNDRFSAERPEGSISTLTIQRTEQRDSAMYRCASSRQGWETQYFGPGTRLLVL.

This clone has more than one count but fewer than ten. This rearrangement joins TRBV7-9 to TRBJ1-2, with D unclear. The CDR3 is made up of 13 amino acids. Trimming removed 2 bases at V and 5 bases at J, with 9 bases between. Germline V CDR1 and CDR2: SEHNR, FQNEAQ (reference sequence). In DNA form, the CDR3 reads TGTGCCAGCAGCTTATTGAGCGGGTATGGCTACACCTTC. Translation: CASSLLSGYGYTF.

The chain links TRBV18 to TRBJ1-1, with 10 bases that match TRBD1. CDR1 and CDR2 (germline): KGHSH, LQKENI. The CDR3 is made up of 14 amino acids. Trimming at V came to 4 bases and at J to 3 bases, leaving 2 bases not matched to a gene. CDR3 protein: CASSQDRGDTEAFF. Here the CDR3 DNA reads TGTGCCAGCTCACAGGACAGGGGGGACACTGAAGCTTTCTTT.